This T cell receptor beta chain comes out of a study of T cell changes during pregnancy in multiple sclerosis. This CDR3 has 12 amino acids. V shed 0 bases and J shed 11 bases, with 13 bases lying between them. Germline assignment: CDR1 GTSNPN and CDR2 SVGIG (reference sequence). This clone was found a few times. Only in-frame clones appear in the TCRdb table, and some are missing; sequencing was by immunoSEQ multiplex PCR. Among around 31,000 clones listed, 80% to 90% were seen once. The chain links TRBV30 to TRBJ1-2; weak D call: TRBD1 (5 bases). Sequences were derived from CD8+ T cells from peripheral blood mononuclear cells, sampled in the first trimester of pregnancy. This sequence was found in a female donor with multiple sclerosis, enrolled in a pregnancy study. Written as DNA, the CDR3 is TGTGCCTGGAGTGTTTCTACAGGCCTTTACACCTTC. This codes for CAWSVSTGLYTF.